These 20 T cell receptor beta chains originate from one sample sequenced in a study of blood T cell repertoires in COVID-19 (dated by TCRdb to about 2020). The method behind the library was the immunoSEQ multiplex PCR assay. TCRdb's version of the immuneACCESS table is confined to in-frame rearrangements and falls short of the full clone set. An unresolved V gene accounts for under half of the shortfall where checked; the remainder is of unknown origin. The sample includes approximately 92,000 clones, with 86% observed a single time. Roughly 13% of the sample is taken by the ten largest. The sample consisted of peripheral blood. The source of these receptors is an older woman in a cohort sampled during active or convalescent COVID-19.

The J gene is TRBJ2-5, the V gene TRBV6-5; TRBD2 matches at 15 bases. The CDR3 is 14 amino acids. The germline V gene has CDR1 MNHEY and CDR2 SVGAGI. Trimming cost V 11 bases and J 3 bases; bases outside gene matches: 4. The CDR3 sequence is CASWTSGREETQYF. CDR3 DNA: TGTGCCTCGTGGACTAGCGGGAGGGAAGAGACCCAGTACTTC.

This clone was counted between two and nine times. The rearrangement links TRBV9 to TRBJ1-5; D is possibly TRBD1 (5 bases). The CDR3 has 15 amino acids. Trimming shortened V by 0 bases and J by 1 base, and 8 bases separated the two germline ends. Germline V gene lookup returns CDR1 SGDLS and CDR2 YYNGEE. The DNA of the CDR3 is TGTGCCAGCAGCGTAGACCAGGGAAGCAATCAGCCCCAGCATTTT. The encoded protein is CASSVDQGSNQPQHF.

The chain couples TRBV5-5 to TRBJ1-1; D gene ambiguous. This CDR3 region has 14 residues. Trimming removed 0 bases at V and 3 bases at J, with 9 bases between. The V gene's germline CDR1 is SGHKS and CDR2 YYEKEE (reference sequence). The CDR3 nucleotides are TGTGCCAGCAGCTTGGCGCTGAGGGACACTGAAGCTTTCTTT. Its protein is CASSLALRDTEAFF.

The gene calls are TRBV29-1 and TRBJ1-2; D is uncertain. This CDR3 has 12 amino acids. Between the trimmed V and J ends, which lost 0 bases and 6 bases, there was a span of 8 bases. In germline, CDR1 is SQVTM, CDR2 ANQGSEA. Here the CDR3 DNA reads TGCAGCGTTGAAGACTATCCGCATGGCTACACCTTC. Encoded protein: CSVEDYPHGYTF.

The rearrangement uses TRBV9 and TRBJ2-2, with TRBD2 matching over 7 bases. The CDR3 has 15 residues. Losses at the gene ends were 3 bases for V and 4 bases for J; bases not matched to a gene: 6. Looked up from germline, CDR1 is SGDLS and CDR2 is YYNGEE. This CDR3 is CASSASGTSTGELFF. The CDR3 bases are TGTGCCAGCAGCGCGAGCGGGACCAGCACCGGGGAGCTGTTTTTT.

The chain has TRBV20-1 and TRBJ2-1; the match to TRBD2 covers 9 bases. This CDR3 is 11 amino acids long. The V gene end was trimmed by 8 bases and the J gene end by 9 bases; junction bases not matched to a gene: 5. CDR1 and CDR2 (germline): DFQATT, SNEGSKA (reference sequence). CDR3 in amino acids: CSTGTSSEQFF. CDR3 coding DNA: TGCAGTACCGGGACTAGCAGTGAGCAGTTCTTC.

The V gene is TRBV3-1 (or the pseudogene TRBV3-2), the J gene TRBJ1-6; a possible D gene is TRBD1 (6 bases). This CDR3 is built from 15 residues. Germline values: CDR1 LGHDT, CDR2 YNNKEL (reference sequence). V lost 4 bases to trimming and J lost 6 bases, with 13 bases between them. The CDR3 DNA is TGTGCCAGCAGCCCTCCCGGGACACTTAATTCACCCCTCCACTTT. Translation gives CASSPPGTLNSPLHF.

This clone was recorded only once. The V call is TRBV11-2, the J call TRBJ1-3; D is possibly TRBD1 (5 bases). The CDR3 loop spans 14 amino acids. V lost 8 bases to trimming and J lost 2 bases, with 13 bases between them. Looked up from germline, CDR1 is SGHAT and CDR2 is FQNNGV. The CDR3 spells CASGRSGAGNTIYF. CDR3 DNA: TGTGCCAGCGGCCGCTCGGGGGCTGGAAACACCATATATTTT. The variable domain in full, completed from reference TRBV11-2 and TRBJ1-3, reads EAGVAQSPRYKIIEKRQSVAFWCNPISGHATLYWYQQILGQGPKLLIQFQNNGVVDDSQLPKDRFSAERLKGVDSTLKIQPAKLEDSAVYLCASGRSGAGNTIYFGEGSWLTVV.

This clone was observed once. The chain carries TRBV5-1 and TRBJ2-2, with unresolved D. Germline CDR1 reads SGHRS; CDR2 reads YFSETQ. The CDR3 has 11 amino acids. Trimming pared 4 bases from V and 7 bases from J, leaving 5 bases between. The CDR3 sequence is CASSISGELFF. The CDR3 region has the DNA TGCGCCAGCAGCATCAGCGGGGAGCTGTTTTTT.

The table lists this clone with a few counts. The gene calls are TRBV27 and TRBJ2-7; D possibly corresponds to TRBD1 (6 bases). Trimming stripped 4 bases from V and 4 bases from J, with 8 bases between. The CDR3 is 12 residues long. Germline CDR1 is MNHEY and CDR2 is SMNVEV (reference sequence). The CDR3 region has the DNA TGTGCCAGCAGTTCCCAGGGGTACGAGCAGTACTTC. It translates to CASSSQGYEQYF.

The chain employs TRBV5-1 and TRBJ2-3; perhaps TRBD2 as D (5 bases). The CDR3 totals 14 residues. The V gene's germline CDR1 is SGHRS and CDR2 YFSETQ. V gave up 0 bases and J gave up 6 bases, with 11 bases separating them. The CDR3 protein is CASSLEREGDTQYF. CDR3 nucleotides: TGCGCCAGCAGCTTGGAACGGGAAGGTGATACGCAGTATTTT. The full variable domain, with the rest looked up from reference TRBV5-1 and TRBJ2-3, is KAGVTQTPRYLIKTRGQQVTLSCSPISGHRSVSWYQQTPGQGLQFLFEYFSETQRNKGNFPGRFSGRQFSNSRSEMNVSTLELGDSALYLCASSLEREGDTQYFGPGTRLTVL.

The chain uses TRBV19 and TRBJ1-1; a weak D match, TRBD1 (5 bases). Trimming shortened V by 1 base and J by 1 base, and 10 bases separated the two germline ends. Germline V gene lookup returns CDR1 LNHDA and CDR2 SQIVND (reference sequence). This CDR3 is built from 15 residues. This chain's CDR3 is CASSIGGQGNTEAFF. The CDR3 DNA reads as TGTGCCAGTAGTATAGGGGGCCAGGGGAACACTGAAGCTTTCTTT.

This sequence joins TRBV7-9 and TRBJ1-3; D ambiguous. Trimming stripped 3 bases from V and 9 bases from J, with 12 bases between. CDR3 length equals 13 residues. Germline V gives CDR1 SEHNR, CDR2 FQNEAQ (reference sequence). CDR3 in DNA: TGTGCCAGCAGCTTCCCGAGTGCCCCCACCATATATTTT. Translation: CASSFPSAPTIYF.

V and J are TRBV3-1 (or the pseudogene TRBV3-2) and TRBJ1-1, with D tentatively TRBD1 (5 bases). V was shortened by 1 base and J by 1 base, with 10 bases between the two germline ends. The CDR3 sequence is 15 residues long. The germline V gene encodes CDR1 LGHDT and CDR2 YNNKEL (reference sequence). This CDR3 is CASSQGRQSNTEAFF. The CDR3 DNA follows: TGTGCCAGCAGCCAAGGAAGACAGTCGAACACTGAAGCTTTCTTT.

The chain is built from TRBV19 and TRBJ1-1; unclear D gene. CDR3 length: 14 residues. Germline CDR1 LNHDA, CDR2 SQIVND (reference sequence). The V and J ends lost 7 bases and 0 bases respectively, with 12 bases between them. CDR3 DNA sequence: TGTGCCAGTAAGGAGGCCGTCGTGAACACTGAAGCTTTCTTT. Amino acid sequence: CASKEAVVNTEAFF.

The chain recombines TRBV7-9 with TRBJ2-5, with TRBD2 identical over 11 bases. The CDR3 runs 16 residues. Germline-derived CDR1 and CDR2 are SEHNR and FQNEAQ (reference sequence). Germline trimming cut 6 bases from V and 1 base from J; bases unmatched to any gene: 7. CDR3 region: CASRQLAGAFQETQYF. The DNA for the CDR3 is TGTGCCAGCAGACAACTAGCGGGAGCCTTCCAAGAGACCCAGTACTTC. Complete variable domain (other parts from reference TRBV7-9 and TRBJ2-5): DTGVSQNPRHKITKRGQNVTFRCDPISEHNRLYWYRQTLGQGPEFLTYFQNEAQLEKSRLLSDRFSAERPKGSFSTLEIQRTEQGDSAMYLCASRQLAGAFQETQYFGPGTRLLVL.

The rearrangement uses TRBV6-5 and TRBJ1-5; 7 bases fit TRBD1. CDR1 is MNHEY and CDR2 is SVGAGI in the germline V gene. The V gene end was trimmed by 6 bases and the J gene end by 7 bases; junction bases not matched to a gene: 6. The CDR3 has 13 amino acids. CDR3 nucleotides: TGTGCCAGCAGGACAGGGAATGAACAGCCCCAGCATTTT. As protein: CASRTGNEQPQHF.

J is TRBJ1-2 and V is TRBV9; D is undetermined. CDR3 length equals 15 residues. CDR1 is SGDLS and CDR2 is YYNGEE in the germline V gene. The germline V and J ends were trimmed by 0 bases and 1 base, with 10 bases remaining between them. The CDR3 region is CASSVGNRFNYGYTF. The CDR3 nucleotides read TGTGCCAGCAGCGTAGGGAACAGATTTAACTATGGCTACACCTTC.

This chain links TRBV5-5 with TRBJ1-6; 8 bases align to TRBD1. Trimming took 3 bases from V and 7 from J; bases not matched to a gene: 6. Germline assignment: CDR1 SGHKS and CDR2 YYEKEE (reference sequence). This CDR3 spans 15 amino acids. CDR3 nucleotide sequence: TGTGCCAGCAGCTCGGACAGGGTTGGAAATTCACCCCTCCACTTT. This gives the protein CASSSDRVGNSPLHF.

This clone was seen just once. CDR3: CASSQLSSGGAHRETQYF. The CDR3 nucleotides read TGCGCCAGCAGCCAACTATCTAGCGGGGGGGCCCATAGGGAGACCCAGTACTTC. The rearrangement uses TRBV4-1 and TRBJ2-5; 12 bases are shared with TRBD2. Germline assignment: CDR1 MGHRA and CDR2 YSYEKL. Trimming at V came to 2 bases and at J to 5 bases, leaving 12 bases not matched to a gene. The CDR3 loop spans 18 amino acids.